Given below is one TCR beta chain in context. The antigen is unknown. A single base separates this from a much larger clone, so it may be a read error. The cDNA had a unique molecular identifier and a template-switch universal primer site. TCRdb called the 5' RACE reads again in MiXCR, with one record for every CDR3 protein. The sample lists approximately 600,000 distinct CDR3 sequences, over 8.5% occurring once. The data were taken from a study of identical twins. Study observations and caveats: The more abundant beta clonotypes in cord blood had fewer insertions, and memory repertoires did not show this. Models underestimated TCR alpha sharing (out-of-frame) in monozygotic twins.

Germline V gives CDR1 MNHEY, CDR2 SVGAGI. The CDR3 contains 13 residues. A further study also used this sample, focusing on yellow fever vaccine responses in identical twins.

The sequenced sample was PBMCs. The TCR was taken from a woman under 30 in good health. The chain couples TRBV6-5 to TRBJ2-7, with D unclear. The CDR3 loop is CAISWRESYEQYF. CDR3 nucleotide sequence: TGTGCCATCAGTTGGAGAGAGTCCTACGAGCAGTACTTC.